The entry below gives a single T cell receptor beta chain sequence along with its context. Its antigen is not identified. TCRdb re-called the reads through MiXCR, storing one row per CDR3 protein. Of about 490,000 distinct CDR3 sequences detected, around 11% appear once; the ten largest clones hold approximately 10%. The germline V gene has CDR1 SGHNT and CDR2 YYREEE (reference sequence). V was clipped by 2 bases and J by 4 bases, with 9 bases between them. The CDR3 has 14 amino acids. The sample belongs to a study of T cell repertoires in cytomegalovirus infection. Study details: CMV infection and matching HLA type were both indicated by public TCR beta signatures. Regarding the study as a whole: Cumulated frequencies of public TCR beta families served to identify carriers of CMV plus the relevant HLA. What dominated the ex vivo response were HLA-C-restricted CMV-specific TCR beta clonotypes.

This receptor was identified in a human donor in good health (CMV status not recorded). Some clones in this sample may be carry-over from other donors' samples. V usage is TRBV5-4 and J usage is TRBJ1-4; the D is unclear. The sample consisted of PBMCs. For the CDR3, the DNA is TGTGCCAGCAGCTTCCTAGGACTTAATGAAAAACTGTTTTTT. Encoded protein: CASSFLGLNEKLFF.